Listed here is a single TCR beta chain. What it recognizes is unknown. The study reverse transcribed the entire isolated RNA, so it sequenced expressed TCRB transcripts. The table came from immunoSEQ multiplex PCR; TCRdb's copy has only in-frame clones and leaves some out. Altogether 900,000 or so clones are present, 15% to 20% being singletons, with the ten largest covering 0.023%. This specimen comes from a study of beta chain features in type 1 diabetes. Study-level points and caveats: Cells expressing TCR highly could be over-represented by cDNA sequencing. Among all four CD4+ subsets, Type 1 diabetes patients had TCRB CDR3s that were moderately but significantly shorter. Compared to healthy donors, patients appeared to have naive, central memory and Treg TCRB repertoires that were more alike. There were fewer insertions and more deletions at the VDJ junctions of type 1 diabetes patients.

The CDR3 is made up of 16 amino acids. Germline CDR1 reads SEHNR; CDR2 reads FQNEAQ (reference sequence). The germline V and J ends were trimmed by 0 bases and 1 base, with 13 bases remaining between them. The J gene is TRBJ2-7, the V gene TRBV7-9, with D possibly matching TRBD1 (6 bases). The specimen sequenced was naive CD4+ T cells from blood. The clonotype originates from a woman aged 18-29 years in good health. The CDR3 nucleotides read TGTGCCAGCAGCTTAGCCAAGGACAGCCAATCCTACGAGCAGTACTTC. Protein sequence: CASSLAKDSQSYEQYF.